The next 28 T cell receptor beta chains were all read from a single sample in a study of shared clonotypes between healthy human individuals. Profiling relied on immunoSEQ multiplex PCR, and the TCRdb table lists in-frame clones only, not all of them. Among hundreds of thousands of clones listed, roughly 96% were seen once. CD45RO-negative, CCR7-positively selected cells formed the naive CD8 fraction, excluding terminally differentiated effector memory CD45RA+ cells. What was sequenced was naive CD8+ T cells sorted from blood. The receptors were gathered from a woman younger than 45 in good health.

V usage is TRBV6-5 and J usage is TRBJ1-2; the match to TRBD1 covers 9 bases. V shed 5 bases and J 3 bases; nucleotides not matched to a gene: 1. Germline CDR1 reads MNHEY; CDR2 reads SVGAGI. CDR3 length: 13 residues. The CDR3 DNA reads as TGTGCCAGCAGTACAGGGGGCTACTATGGCTACACCTTC. It specifies CASSTGGYYGYTF.

The V gene is TRBV5-1, the J gene TRBJ2-7; 9 bases fit TRBD2. Germline CDR1 SGHRS, CDR2 YFSETQ. The CDR3 runs to 14 residues. J was trimmed by 3 bases and V by 3 bases; bases with no gene match: 4. DNA for the CDR3: TGCGCCAGCAGCTCCCTAGCGGGGAACTACGAGCAGTACTTC. It encodes CASSSLAGNYEQYF.

The chain carries TRBV7-6 and TRBJ2-7; the D is unclear. There are 11 residues in the CDR3. V was clipped by 8 bases and J by 3 bases, with 8 bases between them. The germline V gene has CDR1 SGHVS and CDR2 FNYEAQ. Written as DNA, the CDR3 is TGTGCCAGCGGATCAGACTACGAGCAGTACTTC. Protein product: CASGSDYEQYF.

V and J are TRBV6-5 and TRBJ2-7; TRBD1 or TRBD2 may be the D gene (7 bases each). V gave up 0 bases and J gave up 0 bases, with 12 bases separating them. This CDR3 has 16 amino acids. Germline CDR1 reads MNHEY; CDR2 reads SVGAGI. In DNA, the CDR3 is TGTGCCAGCAGTTACTCGAGCGGGACAGTCTCCTACGAGCAGTACTTC. It codes for CASSYSSGTVSYEQYF.

This clone was detected once. The chain couples TRBV4-2 to TRBJ1-1, with a tentative D call TRBD1 (6 bases). Germline V CDR1 and CDR2: LGHNA, YNFKEQ. The CDR3 loop spans 14 amino acids. With 2 bases removed from V and 4 bases from J, the gap between germline ends came to 11 bases. The CDR3 DNA is TGTGCCAGCAGCCAATTCGGGGGCGGCACTGAAGCTTTCTTT. Encoded protein: CASSQFGGGTEAFF.

This CDR3 is CASSLNVAYEQYF. CDR3 bases: TGTGCCAGCAGTTTAAATGTCGCCTACGAGCAGTACTTC. The chain is built from TRBV27 and TRBJ2-7; D is undetermined. V lost 2 bases to trimming and J lost 2 bases, with 7 bases between them. This CDR3 spans 13 amino acids. Per the germline V gene, CDR1 is MNHEY and CDR2 is SMNVEV (reference sequence).

This clone has more than one count but fewer than ten. The V gene is TRBV2, the J gene TRBJ1-2, with D perhaps matching TRBD1 (5 bases). The CDR3 has 13 residues. Germline lookup yields CDR1 SNHLY and CDR2 FYNNEI. The V end lost 6 bases, the J end lost 5 bases, and 13 bases lay between the germline ends. In nucleotides, the CDR3 is TGTGCCAGCAGCCCGACAGCTGGGTATGGCTACACCTTC. It translates to CASSPTAGYGYTF.

This rearrangement joins TRBV10-3 to TRBJ1-5; 10 bases are a match to TRBD1. Germline values: CDR1 ENHRY, CDR2 SYGVKD. This CDR3 region has 12 residues. V trimming: 10 bases; J trimming: 4 bases; junction bases outside the gene matches: 1. In nucleotides, the CDR3 is TGTGCCACGGGACAGGGGAATCAGCCCCAGCATTTT. Translation gives CATGQGNQPQHF.

The chain recombines TRBV5-1 with TRBJ2-5; TRBD2 might be the D (6 bases). Germline-derived CDR1 and CDR2 are SGHRS and YFSETQ. The CDR3 has 18 amino acids. V lost 4 bases, J lost 5 bases, and 27 bases lay in between. This CDR3 reads CASSPLYPAGGGIETQYF. The CDR3 DNA sequence: TGCGCCAGCAGCCCCCTTTATCCAGCGGGTGGGGGGATCGAGACCCAGTACTTC.

The chain couples TRBV30 to TRBJ2-3; D not resolved. Germline-derived CDR1 and CDR2 are GTSNPN and SVGIG (reference sequence). This CDR3 spans 14 amino acids. Trimming cost V 2 bases and J 1 base, with 10 bases left between them. The CDR3 here is CAWSSGLGTDTQYF. For the CDR3, the DNA is TGTGCCTGGAGTTCTGGGCTGGGCACAGATACGCAGTATTTT. Combining the CDR3 with reference TRBV30 and TRBJ2-3 gives the whole variable domain SQTIHQWPATLVQPVGSPLSLECTVEGTSNPNLYWYRQAAGRGLQLLFYSVGIGQISSEVPQNLSASRPQDRQFILSSKKLLLSDSGFYLCAWSSGLGTDTQYFGPGTRLTVL.

The chain carries TRBV7-9 and TRBJ2-7; TRBD2 matches at 8 bases. Germline V lookup: CDR1 SEHNR, CDR2 FQNEAQ (reference sequence). Unmatched junction bases numbered 9, after V lost 5 bases and J lost 3 bases. The CDR3 spans 15 residues. The chain's CDR3 is CASSPALAASYEQYF. CDR3 in DNA: TGTGCCAGCAGCCCCGCACTAGCGGCAAGCTACGAGCAGTACTTC.

This chain uses TRBV4-1 with TRBJ2-5; D unresolved. The J call may be in error: the DNA end matches TRBJ2-7 better. Germline V gene data show CDR1 as MGHRA and CDR2 as YSYEKL. The CDR3 is 13 amino acids. The DNA of the CDR3 is TGCGCCAGCAGCCATAGTGTGGGGTACGAGCAGTACTTC. This translates into CASSHSVGYEQYF.

This chain connects TRBV10-1 to TRBJ2-3; either TRBD1 or TRBD2 may fit D (5 bases each). V shed 4 bases and J shed 8 bases, with 13 bases lying between them. This CDR3 spans 13 amino acids. Per the germline V gene, CDR1 is WNHNN and CDR2 is SYGVQD (reference sequence). This chain's CDR3 is CASSALAQGTQYF. In DNA, the CDR3 is TGCGCCAGCAGTGCGCTAGCCCAGGGTACGCAGTATTTT.

The CDR3 DNA is TGTGCCAGCAGTTTTCTCGGGAGTGGGGATACGCAGTATTTT. Amino acids: CASSFLGSGDTQYF. The rearrangement uses TRBV27 and TRBJ2-3; D is possibly TRBD2 (6 bases). The germline V and J ends were trimmed by 3 bases and 6 bases, with 13 bases remaining between them. The CDR3 is 14 residues long. The V gene's germline CDR1 is MNHEY and CDR2 SMNVEV (reference sequence).

The rearrangement joins TRBV5-1 to TRBJ1-5; D ambiguous. Between the trimmed V and J ends, which lost 4 bases and 7 bases, there was a span of 18 bases. CDR1 and CDR2 from the germline V gene are SGHRS and YFSETQ. This CDR3 is 15 amino acids long. The chain's CDR3 is CASSPDVGAGQPQHF. Here the CDR3 DNA reads TGCGCCAGCAGCCCCGACGTAGGCGCCGGGCAGCCCCAGCATTTT.

The J gene is TRBJ2-5, the V gene TRBV27; D may correspond to TRBD1 or TRBD2 (6 bases each). The J call is doubtful: the DNA matches TRBJ2-7 better. This CDR3 spans 13 amino acids. Germline CDR1 reads MNHEY; CDR2 reads SMNVEV (reference sequence). CDR3 DNA sequence: TGTGCCAGCTGGGGGGCAGAAACCTACGAGCAGTACTTC. Translating gives CASWGAETYEQYF.

The gene calls are TRBV6-5 and TRBJ2-1; possibly TRBD2 for D (5 bases). V lost 1 base to trimming and J lost 2 bases, with 12 bases between them. Germline V gene data show CDR1 as MNHEY and CDR2 as SVGAGI. This CDR3 has 16 amino acids. DNA of the CDR3: TGTGCCAGCAGTTACTACGTGGGAGCGGCCTACAATGAGCAGTTCTTC. Protein product: CASSYYVGAAYNEQFF.

This chain joins TRBV7-9 and TRBJ2-7, with TRBD2 matching over 8 bases. The CDR3 has 14 amino acids. Germline V gives CDR1 SEHNR, CDR2 FQNEAQ (reference sequence). After removal of 6 bases from V and 7 bases from J, the junction contained 11 bases not matched to a gene. The CDR3 DNA reads as TGTGCCAGCAGGCCCGGGACTAGAATAGGAGAGCAGTACTTC. It is translated as CASRPGTRIGEQYF.

J is TRBJ2-7 and V is TRBV4-2, with 10 bases that match TRBD1. Losses at the gene ends were 6 bases for V and 3 bases for J; bases not matched to a gene: 5. Germline loops: CDR1 LGHNA, CDR2 YNFKEQ. This CDR3 spans 14 amino acids. The CDR3 is CASRRQGAIYEQYF. CDR3 bases: TGTGCCAGCAGGAGACAGGGGGCCATCTACGAGCAGTACTTC.

This chain connects TRBV7-9 to TRBJ2-1; 8 bases line up with TRBD2. With 2 bases clipped from V and 7 bases from J, the junction kept 4 bases outside the gene matches. The CDR3 loop spans 14 amino acids. CDR1 is SEHNR, CDR2 FQNEAQ, per germline (reference sequence). CDR3 protein: CASSLSGGPNEQFF. CDR3 DNA: TGTGCCAGCAGCTTATCGGGAGGGCCGAATGAGCAGTTCTTC.

Notes on this clone: Distinct nucleotide sequences in the sample also encode this CDR3. The chain couples TRBV7-9 to TRBJ1-1, with a possible D match to TRBD1 (5 bases). The CDR3 has 14 residues. CDR1 SEHNR and CDR2 FQNEAQ come from the germline V gene (reference sequence). Deletions cut 0 bases from V and 4 bases from J, with 9 bases between. CDR3 in DNA: TGTGCCAGCAGCTTAGCAGGCGGGGGCACTGAAGCTTTCTTT. Protein sequence: CASSLAGGGTEAFF. Full variable domain (outside the CDR3, taken from reference TRBV7-9 and TRBJ1-1): DTGVSQNPRHKITKRGQNVTFRCDPISEHNRLYWYRQTLGQGPEFLTYFQNEAQLEKSRLLSDRFSAERPKGSFSTLEIQRTEQGDSAMYLCASSLAGGGTEAFFGQGTRLTVV.

This clone was detected only once. The chain joins TRBV4-1 to TRBJ2-7; D is unresolved. The CDR3 covers 16 residues. The ends were cut back, 0 bases at V and 2 bases at J, with 14 bases in the middle. Germline V gene sequence: CDR1 MGHRA, CDR2 YSYEKL. CDR3 coding DNA: TGCGCCAGCAGCCAAGATCTATTCGGGCTCGCCTACGAGCAGTACTTC. It specifies CASSQDLFGLAYEQYF.

This sequence joins TRBV28 and TRBJ2-7; D unclear. CDR1 MDHEN and CDR2 SYDVKM come from the germline V gene. Deletions cut 8 bases from V and 3 bases from J, with 14 bases between. The CDR3 is made up of 13 amino acids. The CDR3 bases are TGTGCCAGCCGAGCGATGGGGTACTACGAGCAGTACTTC. Amino acids: CASRAMGYYEQYF.

The chain combines TRBV7-9 with TRBJ1-2, with 7 bases matching TRBD1. Per the germline V gene, CDR1 is SEHNR and CDR2 is FQNEAQ (reference sequence). The ends lost 5 bases at V and 4 bases at J; junction bases unmatched: 7. The CDR3 is 14 amino acids. The CDR3 is CASSPTGEAYGYTF. In DNA, the CDR3 is TGTGCCAGCAGCCCAACAGGGGAGGCCTATGGCTACACCTTC.

CDR3: CASSQRQGRSEQFF. CDR3 coding DNA: TGTGCCAGCAGCCAAAGGCAGGGAAGGAGTGAGCAGTTCTTC. J is TRBJ2-1 and V is TRBV14, with D tentatively TRBD1 (5 bases). V was shortened by 2 bases and J by 9 bases, with 14 bases between the two germline ends. The CDR3 runs 14 residues. Germline assignment: CDR1 SGHDN and CDR2 FVKESK. The full variable domain, rest sourced from reference TRBV14 and TRBJ2-1, is EAGVTQFPSHSVIEKGQTVTLRCDPISGHDNLYWYRRVMGKEIKFLLHFVKESKQDESGMPNNRFLAERTGGTYSTLKVQPAELEDSGVYFCASSQRQGRSEQFFGPGTRLTVL.

The rearrangement links TRBV27 to TRBJ2-5; either TRBD1 or TRBD2 may fit D (5 bases each). Judging by the DNA end, TRBJ2-7 fits better; the J call may be wrong. This CDR3 region has 17 residues. Germline CDR1 is MNHEY and CDR2 is SMNVEV (reference sequence). CDR3 region: CASSLLSTRGESYEQYF. For the CDR3, the DNA is TGTGCCAGCAGTTTACTCTCCACTAGGGGAGAATCCTACGAGCAGTACTTC.

The genes are TRBV28 and TRBJ2-7; D is unresolved. Trimming stripped 4 bases from V and 0 bases from J, with 13 bases between. The CDR3 contains 15 residues. CDR1 is MDHEN, CDR2 SYDVKM, per germline. In DNA form, the CDR3 reads TGTGCCAGCAGTTCCACCAGGCAAAGCTCCTACGAGCAGTACTTC. It specifies CASSSTRQSSYEQYF.

The rearrangement joins TRBV28 to TRBJ2-1, with unresolved D. V was cut by 6 bases and J by 2 bases, with 14 bases left in between. Looked up from germline, CDR1 is MDHEN and CDR2 is SYDVKM. The CDR3 consists of 15 residues. This chain's CDR3 is CASRPRPSTYNEQFF. Written as DNA, the CDR3 is TGTGCCAGCAGACCTCGCCCCTCTACCTACAATGAGCAGTTCTTC.